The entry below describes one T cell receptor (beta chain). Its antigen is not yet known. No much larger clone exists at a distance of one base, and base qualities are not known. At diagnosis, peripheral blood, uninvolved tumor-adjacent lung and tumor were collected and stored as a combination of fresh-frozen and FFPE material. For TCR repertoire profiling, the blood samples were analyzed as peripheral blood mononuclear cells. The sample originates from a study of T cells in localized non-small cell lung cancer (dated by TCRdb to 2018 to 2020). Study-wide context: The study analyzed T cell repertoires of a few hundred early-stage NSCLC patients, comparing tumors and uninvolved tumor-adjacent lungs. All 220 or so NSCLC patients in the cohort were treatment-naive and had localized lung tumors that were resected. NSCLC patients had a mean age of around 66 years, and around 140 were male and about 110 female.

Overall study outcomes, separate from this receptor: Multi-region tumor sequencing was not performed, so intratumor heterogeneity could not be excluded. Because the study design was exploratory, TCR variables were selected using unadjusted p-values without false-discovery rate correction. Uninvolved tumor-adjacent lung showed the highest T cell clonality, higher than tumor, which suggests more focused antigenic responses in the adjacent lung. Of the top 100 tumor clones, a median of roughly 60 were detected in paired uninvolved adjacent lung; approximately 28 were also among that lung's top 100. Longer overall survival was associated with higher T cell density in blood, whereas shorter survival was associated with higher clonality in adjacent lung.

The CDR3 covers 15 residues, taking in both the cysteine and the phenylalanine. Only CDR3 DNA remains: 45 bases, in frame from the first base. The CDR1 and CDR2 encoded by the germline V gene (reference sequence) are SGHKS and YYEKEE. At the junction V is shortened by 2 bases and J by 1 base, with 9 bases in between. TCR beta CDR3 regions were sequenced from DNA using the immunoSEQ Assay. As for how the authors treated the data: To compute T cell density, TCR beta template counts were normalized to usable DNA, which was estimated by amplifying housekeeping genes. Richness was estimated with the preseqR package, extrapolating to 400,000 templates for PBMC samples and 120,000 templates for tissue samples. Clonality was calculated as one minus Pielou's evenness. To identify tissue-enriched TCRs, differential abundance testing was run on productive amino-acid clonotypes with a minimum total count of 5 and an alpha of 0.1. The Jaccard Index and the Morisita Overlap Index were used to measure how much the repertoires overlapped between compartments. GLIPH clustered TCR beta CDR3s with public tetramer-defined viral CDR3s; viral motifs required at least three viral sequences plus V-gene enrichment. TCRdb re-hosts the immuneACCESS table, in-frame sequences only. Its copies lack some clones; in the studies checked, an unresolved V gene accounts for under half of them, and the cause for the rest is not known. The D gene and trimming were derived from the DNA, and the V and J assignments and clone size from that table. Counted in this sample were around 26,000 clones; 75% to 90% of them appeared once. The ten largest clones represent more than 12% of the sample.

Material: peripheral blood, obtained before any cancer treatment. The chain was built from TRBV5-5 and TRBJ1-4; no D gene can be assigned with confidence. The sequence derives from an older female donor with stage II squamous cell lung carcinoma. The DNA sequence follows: TGTGCCAGCAGCTTCGGCGAGTTAACTAATGAAAAACTGTTTTTT. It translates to CASSFGELTNEKLFF.